The 21 T cell receptor beta chains reported below all come from one sample, sequenced in a study of blood T cell repertoires in COVID-19. TCRdb keeps only in-frame clones here, not all; method: immunoSEQ multiplex PCR. The table has about 170,000 clones, roughly nine tenths seen once. The material sequenced was peripheral blood. These receptors came from a woman aged 55-69 years with COVID-19, enrolled during active disease.

V gene TRBV19 combines with J gene TRBJ1-5; D call uncertain. Trimming took 3 bases from V and 2 from J, leaving 11 bases between them. Germline V CDR1 and CDR2: LNHDA, SQIVND (reference sequence). This CDR3 region has 15 residues. CDR3 protein: CASSIGQVGNQPQHF. CDR3 nucleotides: TGTGCCAGTAGTATTGGGCAGGTAGGCAATCAGCCCCAGCATTTT.

This clone was detected many times. The chain carries TRBV7-2 and TRBJ1-5, with 8 bases identical to TRBD1. This CDR3 is built from 15 residues. After removal of 5 bases from V and 8 bases from J, the junction contained 11 bases not matched to a gene. The germline gives CDR1 SGHTA, CDR2 FQGNSA. The chain's CDR3 is CASSPSGGTGEPQHF. In DNA form, the CDR3 reads TGTGCCAGCAGCCCGAGCGGGGGGACAGGTGAGCCCCAGCATTTT.

The V and J genes are TRBV7-3 and TRBJ2-6; unclear D gene. Germline V gives CDR1 SGHTA, CDR2 FQGTGA. This CDR3 is 15 amino acids long. Between the trimmed V and J ends, which lost 3 bases and 0 bases, there was a span of 6 bases. The CDR3 DNA follows: TGTGCCAGCAGCTTCACATCCTCTGGGGCCAACGTCCTGACTTTC. Amino acids: CASSFTSSGANVLTF.

The rearrangement links TRBV7-2 to TRBJ1-4; TRBD1 matches 7 bases. V lost 5 bases to trimming and J lost 4 bases; unmatched junction nucleotides: 7. CDR3 length: 15 amino acids. Germline assignment: CDR1 SGHTA and CDR2 FQGNSA. The CDR3 DNA follows: TGTGCCAGCAGCGGGCAGACAGGGATTAATGAAAAACTGTTTTTT. Translating it yields CASSGQTGINEKLFF.

As to this clone: Since the CDR3 does not end with the conserved phenylalanine or tryptophan, this likely comes from a read error. Because the CDR3's place on the DNA is in doubt, the DNA is left out and the CDR3 is given as listed by TCRdb. The chain links TRBV11-3 to TRBJ1-4; the DNA was not compared with TRBD1, the D call given in the table. The length of the CDR3 is 12 amino acids, counting both ends. The V gene's germline CDR1 is SGHNT and CDR2 YENEEA. The CDR3 sequence is CASSLGRQGVKV.

V usage is TRBV7-3 and J usage is TRBJ2-5; 9 bases align to TRBD2. The CDR3 covers 15 residues. After removal of 5 bases from V and 5 bases from J, the junction contained 9 bases not matched to a gene. Germline CDR1 SGHTA, CDR2 FQGTGA. CDR3 nucleotide sequence: TGTGCCAGCAGCGAGACTAGCGGACACATCGAGACCCAGTACTTC. Encoded protein: CASSETSGHIETQYF.

V usage is TRBV19 and J usage is TRBJ1-3; D remains ambiguous. CDR3 size: 15 residues. CDR1 and CDR2 from the germline V gene are LNHDA and SQIVND (reference sequence). V was shortened by 3 bases and J by 0 bases, with 9 bases between the two germline ends. Here the CDR3 DNA reads TGTGCCAGTAGTATTCTCGGGAGCTCTGGAAACACCATATATTTT. Protein product: CASSILGSSGNTIYF.

The rearrangement joins TRBV30 to TRBJ1-2, with D possibly TRBD1 on 6 matching bases. This CDR3 is built from 13 residues. V gave up 1 base and J gave up 4 bases, with 10 bases separating them. Germline CDR1 and CDR2: GTSNPN and SVGIG (reference sequence). CDR3 coding DNA: TGTGCCTGGAGTGAAGGGGGTGCCTATGGCTACACCTTC. As protein: CAWSEGGAYGYTF.

The chain has TRBV15 and TRBJ1-5; 7 positions agree with TRBD1. The CDR3 is 15 residues long. The ends lost 0 bases at V and 3 bases at J; junction bases unmatched: 2. In germline, CDR1 is LNHNV, CDR2 YYDKDF (reference sequence). As DNA, the CDR3 is TGTGCCACCAGCAGAGAGGGACAGATCAATCAGCCCCAGCATTTT. Translation: CATSREGQINQPQHF.

This chain's CDR3 is CSGQRAPARTETQYF. CDR3 DNA sequence: TGCAGCGGTCAGCGGGCCCCTGCCCGGACAGAGACCCAGTACTTC. The chain has TRBV29-1 and TRBJ2-5, with D possibly TRBD2 on 6 matching bases. The CDR3 contains 15 residues. CDR1 and CDR2 from the germline V gene are SQVTM and ANQGSEA. V dropped 7 bases and J dropped 4 bases, with 22 bases sitting between them.

The chain employs TRBV30 and TRBJ1-5; 8 bases match TRBD1. CDR3 size: 15 residues. The V gene's germline CDR1 is GTSNPN and CDR2 SVGIG (reference sequence). The V segment lost 3 bases and the J segment 4 bases; nucleotides outside the gene matches: 8. The CDR3: CAWRYQGAINQPQHF. As DNA, the CDR3 is TGTGCCTGGAGGTATCAGGGGGCTATTAATCAGCCCCAGCATTTT. Together with reference TRBV30 and TRBJ1-5, the CDR3 gives the full variable domain: SQTIHQWPATLVQPVGSPLSLECTVEGTSNPNLYWYRQAAGRGLQLLFYSVGIGQISSEVPQNLSASRPQDRQFILSSKKLLLSDSGFYLCAWRYQGAINQPQHFGDGTRLSIL.

The V and J genes are TRBV25-1 and TRBJ1-2; TRBD1 aligns across 11 bases. The length of the CDR3 is 17 residues. Germline CDR1 reads MGHDK; CDR2 reads SYGVNS. The V and J ends lost 3 bases and 1 base, in that order; junction bases with no gene match: 7. Here the CDR3 reads CASSDGQGALFNYGYTF. The CDR3 DNA reads as TGTGCCAGCAGTGACGGACAGGGGGCCCTCTTTAACTATGGCTACACCTTC.

The chain couples TRBV7-9 to TRBJ2-7; D possibly corresponds to TRBD1 (6 bases). The V end was cut by 3 bases, the J end by 2 bases, with 11 bases between. The CDR3 sequence is 14 residues long. Germline-derived CDR1 and CDR2 are SEHNR and FQNEAQ (reference sequence). The CDR3 DNA is TGTGCCAGCAGCTTGATCACAGGGACCTACGAGCAGTACTTC. It is translated as CASSLITGTYEQYF.

V usage is TRBV7-2 and J usage is TRBJ2-7; D perhaps matches TRBD1 (5 bases). Germline values: CDR1 SGHTA, CDR2 FQGNSA. Trimming removed 6 bases from V and 0 bases from J, with 18 bases in between. This CDR3 is built from 16 residues. The CDR3 loop reads CASSPGAGRSSYEQYF. CDR3 DNA: TGTGCCAGCAGTCCTGGGGCAGGCAGGAGCTCCTACGAGCAGTACTTC.

This clone was seen a few times. The chain recombines TRBV5-6 with TRBJ1-2; 7 bases agree with TRBD1. The CDR3 is made up of 13 amino acids. Germline CDR1 reads SGHDT; CDR2 reads YYEEEE. The junction had 7 bases not matched to a gene; V was cut back by 6 bases and J by 5 bases. For the CDR3, the DNA is TGTGCCAGCAATACAGGGGCACTTTATGGCTACACCTTC. Its protein product is CASNTGALYGYTF.

This chain uses TRBV5-1 with TRBJ2-7; TRBD1 is a possible D gene (7 bases). V lost 0 bases and J 3 bases, leaving 10 bases between the germline ends. Germline values: CDR1 SGHRS, CDR2 YFSETQ. This CDR3 is 14 amino acids long. The CDR3 here is CASSLDRGGYEQYF. The CDR3 nucleotides read TGCGCCAGCAGCTTGGACAGGGGAGGCTACGAGCAGTACTTC. The entire variable domain, with the rest obtained from reference TRBV5-1 and TRBJ2-7, is as follows: KAGVTQTPRYLIKTRGQQVTLSCSPISGHRSVSWYQQTPGQGLQFLFEYFSETQRNKGNFPGRFSGRQFSNSRSEMNVSTLELGDSALYLCASSLDRGGYEQYFGPGTRLTVT.

V usage is TRBV2 and J usage is TRBJ2-2, with 9 bases aligning to TRBD1. V was pared by 6 bases and J by 5 bases, with 10 bases of the junction left unmatched. CDR3 length: 16 amino acids. Germline-derived CDR1 and CDR2 are SNHLY and FYNNEI. This CDR3 is CASRGTGMGRTGELFF. The DNA of the CDR3 is TGTGCCAGCAGGGGGACAGGGATGGGGCGTACCGGGGAGCTGTTTTTT.

The sample holds many counts of this clone. The genes are TRBV7-8 and TRBJ1-1, with 10 nucleotides matching TRBD1. Looked up from germline, CDR1 is SGHVS and CDR2 is FQNEAQ. This CDR3 spans 14 amino acids. V was pared by 4 bases and J by 5 bases, with 4 bases of the junction left unmatched. CDR3 bases: TGTGCCAGCAGCTGGGGACAGGGGAGAACTGAAGCTTTCTTT. Its protein is CASSWGQGRTEAFF.

This clone was observed a handful of times. The chain is built from TRBV19 and TRBJ2-7, with D perhaps matching TRBD2 (6 bases). The CDR3 sequence is 15 residues long. CDR1 LNHDA and CDR2 SQIVND come from the germline V gene (reference sequence). V was cut by 3 bases and J by 1 base, with 13 bases left in between. The CDR3 spells CASSILGGRSYEQYF. The CDR3 coding sequence is TGTGCCAGTAGTATTCTCGGGGGTCGATCCTACGAGCAGTACTTC.

The chain has TRBV19 and TRBJ2-7, with 12 nucleotides matching TRBD2. CDR1 is LNHDA and CDR2 is SQIVND in the germline V gene (reference sequence). The length of the CDR3 is 15 residues. With 4 bases clipped from V and 3 bases from J, the junction kept 4 bases outside the gene matches. CDR3: CASSTLAGGLYEQYF. The CDR3 DNA sequence: TGTGCCAGTAGTACCCTAGCGGGAGGGCTCTACGAGCAGTACTTC.

The V call is TRBV6-6, the J call TRBJ1-4; 7 bases align to TRBD1. Germline V gene lookup returns CDR1 MNHNY and CDR2 SVGAGI (reference sequence). The CDR3 runs 13 residues. V lost 8 bases and J lost 7; bases outside the gene matches: 7. The CDR3 DNA is TGTGCCAGCGAGACAGGGTTTCGTGAAAAACTGTTTTTT. Translating gives CASETGFREKLFF.